These 16 T cell receptor beta chains were sequenced from one sample in a study of CXCR3-negative and CXCR3-positive naive CD8 T cells. It was by 5' RACE with UMI labels that the TRB cDNA libraries were prepared. From the 5' RACE reads, TCRdb lists one entry per CDR3 protein and no DNA. This sample contains some 22,000 distinct CDR3 sequences. Material for sequencing was naive CXCR3- CD8+ T cells from blood. The subset denotes: CD45RO-CCR7+CD27+CD95- naive CD8+ T cells lacking CXCR3 (TNR3-). These receptors were collected from a human donor in good health. Some clones in this sample may be carry-over from other donors' samples.

According to its frequency, this clonotype is medium-sized. This chain connects TRBV11-2 to TRBJ1-2; there is no DNA to check the TCRdb D call of TRBD1. CDR1 is SGHAT, CDR2 FQNNGV, per germline. The CDR3 contains 16 residues. CDR3 sequence: CASSLFSDRPNYGYTF.

The chain uses TRBV27 and TRBJ2-1; TCRdb's D call of TRBD1 is untestable without DNA. The CDR3 runs 14 residues. Germline values: CDR1 MNHEY, CDR2 SMNVEV (reference sequence). This CDR3 is CASSLMAGDAVQFF.

The V gene is TRBV29-1, the J gene TRBJ2-3; TCRdb picks TRBD1, but there is no DNA to check that call. In germline, CDR1 is SQVTM, CDR2 ANQGSEA. This CDR3 has 16 amino acids. CDR3 loop: CSVEGPWRGGTDTQYF.

The chain links TRBV3-1 to TRBJ1-2; the TCRdb call, TRBD1, lacks DNA for checking. Per the germline V gene, CDR1 is LGHDT and CDR2 is YNNKEL (reference sequence). CDR3 length: 14 amino acids. CDR3 protein: CASSQGALNYGYTF.

The gene calls are TRBV12-3 or TRBV12-4 and TRBJ2-7; TCRdb proposes TRBD1, but this gene call is untestable without DNA. This CDR3 has 14 residues. The CDR3 loop reads CASSFLGARDEQYF.

The V gene is TRBV6-5, the J gene TRBJ1-5; TCRdb returns TRBD1, unconfirmable since there is no DNA. The CDR3 runs 14 residues. Germline V gene data show CDR1 as MNHEY and CDR2 as SVGAGI. The CDR3: CASRRVGSNQPQHF.

This chain joins TRBV6-2 or TRBV6-3 and TRBJ2-7; TCRdb returns TRBD1, unconfirmable since there is no DNA. This CDR3 spans 14 amino acids. Germline CDR1 and CDR2: MNHEY and SVGEGT. CDR3 amino acids: CASDTSGGLNEQYF.

The chain uses TRBV5-1 and TRBJ2-5; the D call of TRBD1 rests on TCRdb alone, since no DNA is present to check it. Germline lookup yields CDR1 SGHRS and CDR2 YFSETQ. The CDR3 runs to 15 residues. CDR3 region: CASTTYGGASETQYF.

The chain joins TRBV14 to TRBJ2-5. The CDR3 has 14 amino acids. CDR1 SGHDN and CDR2 FVKESK come from the germline V gene. CDR3 in amino acids: CASSQAGSVETQYF.

The genes are TRBV4-2 and TRBJ2-3. The V gene's germline CDR1 is LGHNA and CDR2 YNFKEQ. The CDR3 length is 15 residues. CDR3 protein: CASSQDFSGGDTQYF.

V and J are TRBV21-1 and TRBJ2-1; TCRdb's assignment of TRBD1 cannot be checked, as there is no DNA. TRBV21-1 is labeled a pseudogene. The CDR3 spans 12 residues. CDR3 sequence reads: CASMDTFGEQFF.

The chain recombines TRBV18 with TRBJ2-7; with no DNA, the TCRdb D assignment of TRBD2 cannot be verified. CDR1 is KGHSH and CDR2 is LQKENI in the germline V gene. The CDR3 runs to 16 residues. The chain's CDR3 is CASSPPLAGSSYEQYF.

The chain recombines TRBV20-1 with TRBJ2-7; TCRdb's D call of TRBD1 is untestable without DNA. Looked up from germline, CDR1 is DFQATT and CDR2 is SNEGSKA (reference sequence). The CDR3 length is 11 residues. CDR3 sequence: CSASMGDEQYF.

The rearrangement uses TRBV19 and TRBJ2-7; TCRdb reports TRBD1, a call that lacks DNA to check it against. This CDR3 spans 15 amino acids. Germline V gene data show CDR1 as LNHDA and CDR2 as SQIVND (reference sequence). The CDR3 loop reads CASSPPGTASYEQYF.

CDR3 protein: CASSEWAGDGTQYF. The chain recombines TRBV25-1 with TRBJ2-5; TCRdb's assignment of TRBD1 cannot be checked, as there is no DNA. Germline assignment: CDR1 MGHDK and CDR2 SYGVNS. The CDR3 is made up of 14 amino acids.

This rearrangement joins TRBV5-1 to TRBJ2-1. There are 15 residues in the CDR3. CDR1 is SGHRS, CDR2 YFSETQ, per germline. CDR3 region: CASSLAGYSNNEQFF.